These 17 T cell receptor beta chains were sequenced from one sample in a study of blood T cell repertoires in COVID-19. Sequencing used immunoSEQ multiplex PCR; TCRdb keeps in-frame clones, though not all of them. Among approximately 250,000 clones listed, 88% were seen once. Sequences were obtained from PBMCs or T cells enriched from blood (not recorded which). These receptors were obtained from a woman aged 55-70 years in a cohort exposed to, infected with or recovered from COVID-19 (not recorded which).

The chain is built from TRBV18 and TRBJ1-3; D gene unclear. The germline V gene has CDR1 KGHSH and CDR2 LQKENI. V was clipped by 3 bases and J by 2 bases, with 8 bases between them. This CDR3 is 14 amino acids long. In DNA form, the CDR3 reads TGTGCCAGCTCACCCGGCGGGGCTGGAAACACCATATATTTT. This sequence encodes CASSPGGAGNTIYF.

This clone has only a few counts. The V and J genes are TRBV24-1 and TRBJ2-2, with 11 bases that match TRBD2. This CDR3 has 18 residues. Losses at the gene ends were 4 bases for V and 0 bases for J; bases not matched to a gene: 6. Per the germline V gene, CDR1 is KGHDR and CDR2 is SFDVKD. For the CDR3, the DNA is TGTGCCACCAGTGACCCTGGGACTAGCGGAGCGAACACCGGGGAGCTGTTTTTT. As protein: CATSDPGTSGANTGELFF.

CDR3 in amino acids: CASSPRQAVGYEQYF. The CDR3 coding sequence is TGTGCCAGCTCACCGCGACAGGCGGTCGGATACGAGCAGTACTTC. The chain couples TRBV18 to TRBJ2-7; D may be TRBD1 (6 bases). This CDR3 is built from 15 residues. V was clipped by 3 bases and J by 4 bases, with 16 bases between them. The V gene's germline CDR1 is KGHSH and CDR2 LQKENI.

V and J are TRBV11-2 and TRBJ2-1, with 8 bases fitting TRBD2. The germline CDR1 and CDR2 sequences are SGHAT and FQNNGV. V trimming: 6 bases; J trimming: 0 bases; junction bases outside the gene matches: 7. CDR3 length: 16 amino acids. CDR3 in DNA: TGTGCCAGCAGTCATACTAGCGGCCACTCCTACAATGAGCAGTTCTTC. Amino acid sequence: CASSHTSGHSYNEQFF.

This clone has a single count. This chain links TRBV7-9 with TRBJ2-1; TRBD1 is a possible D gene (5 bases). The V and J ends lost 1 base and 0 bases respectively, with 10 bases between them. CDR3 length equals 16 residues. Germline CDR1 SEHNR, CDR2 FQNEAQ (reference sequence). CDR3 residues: CASSLEGKHSYNEQFF. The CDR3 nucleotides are TGTGCCAGCAGCTTAGAGGGGAAACACTCCTACAATGAGCAGTTCTTC.

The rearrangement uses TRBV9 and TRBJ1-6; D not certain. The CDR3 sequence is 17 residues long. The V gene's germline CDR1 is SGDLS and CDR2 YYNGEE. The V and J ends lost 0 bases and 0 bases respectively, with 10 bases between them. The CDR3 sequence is CASSVERSLSYNSPLHF. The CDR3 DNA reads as TGTGCCAGCAGCGTAGAGCGGAGCCTCTCCTATAATTCACCCCTCCACTTT.

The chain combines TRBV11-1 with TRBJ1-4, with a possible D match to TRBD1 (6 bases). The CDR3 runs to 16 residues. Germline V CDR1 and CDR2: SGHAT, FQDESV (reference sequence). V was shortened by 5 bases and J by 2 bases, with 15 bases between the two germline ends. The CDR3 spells CASSATGLSTNEKLFF. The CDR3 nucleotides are TGTGCCAGCAGCGCGACAGGTCTTTCGACTAATGAAAAACTGTTTTTT.

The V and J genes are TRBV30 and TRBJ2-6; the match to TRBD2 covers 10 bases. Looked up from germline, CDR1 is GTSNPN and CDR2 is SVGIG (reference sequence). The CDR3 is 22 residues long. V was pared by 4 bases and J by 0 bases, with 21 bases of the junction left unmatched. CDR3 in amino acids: CAWMGGHLAGGRTSSGANVLTF. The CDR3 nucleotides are TGTGCCTGGATGGGGGGACACTTAGCGGGAGGCCGTACGAGCTCTGGGGCCAACGTCCTGACTTTC.

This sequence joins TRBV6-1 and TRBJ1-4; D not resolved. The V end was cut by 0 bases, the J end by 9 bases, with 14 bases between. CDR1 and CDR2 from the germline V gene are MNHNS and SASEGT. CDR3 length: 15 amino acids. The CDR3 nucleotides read TGTGCCAGCAGTGAAGCGCACGGCGACTGGAAAAAACTGTTTTTT. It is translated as CASSEAHGDWKKLFF.

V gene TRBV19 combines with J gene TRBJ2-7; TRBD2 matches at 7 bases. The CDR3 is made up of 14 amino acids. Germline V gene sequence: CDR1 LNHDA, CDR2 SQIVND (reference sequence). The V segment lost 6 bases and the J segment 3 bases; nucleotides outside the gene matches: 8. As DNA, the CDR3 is TGTGCCAGTAGGATGGGAGGCGGGAGCTACGAGCAGTACTTC. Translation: CASRMGGGSYEQYF.

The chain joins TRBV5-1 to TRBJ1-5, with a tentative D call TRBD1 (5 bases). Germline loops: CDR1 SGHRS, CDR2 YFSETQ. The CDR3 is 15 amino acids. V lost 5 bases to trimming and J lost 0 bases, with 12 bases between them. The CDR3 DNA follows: TGCGCCAGCAGGCCTGACAGTTATAGCAATCAGCCCCAGCATTTT. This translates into CASRPDSYSNQPQHF.

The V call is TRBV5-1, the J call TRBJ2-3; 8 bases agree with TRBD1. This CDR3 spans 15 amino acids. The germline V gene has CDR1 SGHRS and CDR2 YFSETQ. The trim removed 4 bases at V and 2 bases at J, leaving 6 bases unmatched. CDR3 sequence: CASSPGDRPTDTQYF. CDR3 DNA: TGCGCCAGCAGCCCGGGGGACAGGCCCACAGATACGCAGTATTTT.

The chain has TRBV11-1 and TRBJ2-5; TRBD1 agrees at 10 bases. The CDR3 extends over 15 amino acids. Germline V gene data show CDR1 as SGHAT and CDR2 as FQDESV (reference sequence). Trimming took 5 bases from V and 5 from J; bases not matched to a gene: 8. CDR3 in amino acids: CASSPRQGARETQYF. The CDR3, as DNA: TGTGCCAGCAGCCCCCGACAGGGGGCGCGTGAGACCCAGTACTTC.

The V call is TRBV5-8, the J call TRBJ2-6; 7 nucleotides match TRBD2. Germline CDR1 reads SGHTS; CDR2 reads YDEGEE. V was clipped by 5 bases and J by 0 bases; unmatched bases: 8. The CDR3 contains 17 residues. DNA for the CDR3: TGTGCCAGCAGGGGGGGGTCCAGGACCTCTGGGGCCAACGTCCTGACTTTC. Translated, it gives CASRGGSRTSGANVLTF.

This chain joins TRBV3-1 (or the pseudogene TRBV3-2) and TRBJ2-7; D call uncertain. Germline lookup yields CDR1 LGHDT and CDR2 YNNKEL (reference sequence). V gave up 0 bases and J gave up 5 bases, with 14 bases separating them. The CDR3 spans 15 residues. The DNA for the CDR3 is TGTGCCAGCAGCCAAGACCCCCGGGTACGTAACGAGCAGTACTTC. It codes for CASSQDPRVRNEQYF.

CDR3 residues: CASSLTVGTGYNEQFF. CDR3 bases: TGTGCCAGCAGCTTAACGGTCGGAACAGGGTACAATGAGCAGTTCTTC. The V and J genes are TRBV7-8 and TRBJ2-1, with a weak D call TRBD1 (6 bases). CDR1 is SGHVS and CDR2 is FQNEAQ in the germline V gene. The CDR3 length is 16 residues. Trimming stripped 2 bases from V and 4 bases from J, with 15 bases between. Combining the CDR3 with reference TRBV7-8 and TRBJ2-1 gives the whole variable domain GAGVSQSPRYKVAKRGQDVALRCDPISGHVSLFWYQQALGQGPEFLTYFQNEAQLDKSGLPSDRFFAERPEGSVSTLKIQRTQQEDSAVYLCASSLTVGTGYNEQFFGPGTRLTVL.

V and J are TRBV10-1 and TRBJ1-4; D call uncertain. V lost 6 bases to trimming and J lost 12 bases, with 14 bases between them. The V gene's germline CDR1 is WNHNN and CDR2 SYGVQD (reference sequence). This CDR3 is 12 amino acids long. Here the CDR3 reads CASSQARRELFF. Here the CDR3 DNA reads TGCGCCAGCAGCCAGGCCCGGAGGGAACTGTTTTTT.